The clone carrying this T cell receptor (beta chain) was observed a few times. Its antigen remains unknown. At one end, the junction sequence differs from germline, possibly due to a read error. This sample stems from a study of response to subunit inactivated influenza vaccine. Study-level findings and limits: Few new T cells, the authors suggested, are recruited by each seasonal influenza vaccination.

TCRdb reprocessed the RT-PCR reads with MiXCR, giving one entry per CDR3 protein. The sample yields approximately 570,000 distinct CDR3 sequences, 7.6% seen once. The CDR3 is 15 amino acids. Germline CDR1 and CDR2: LGHNA and YSLEER. This chain links TRBV4-3 with TRBJ2-2; D may be TRBD2 (5 bases). Source: PBMCs from blood, taken less than 30 months after vaccination. The TCR was taken from a man between 45 and 75 years old who received an inactivated influenza vaccine. The CDR3 sequence: CASSQEPSNTGDLFF. In nucleotides, the CDR3 is TGCGCCAGCAGCCAAGAGCCCTCGAACACCGGGGATCTGTTTTTT.